The subject of this entry is one T cell receptor (beta chain). Its antigen remains undetermined. Base-call qualities are not available, and no considerably larger clone is one nucleotide away. The cohort consisted of 650 to 850 healthy bone marrow donors. At the time of sampling, all cohort members were nominally healthy, though unrecorded immune exposures were likely present. The donor tested CMV seronegative and was one of the 352 seronegative cohort members. Every donor gave a peripheral blood sample, and the peripheral blood mononuclear cells from that sample were used for TCR beta sequencing. The Qiagen DNeasy Blood Extraction Kit was used to extract genomic DNA from the blood cell samples. These data originate in a study of cytomegalovirus exposure and HLA in healthy donors (dated by TCRdb to the late 2010s). Study-level background: An earlier analysis of more than 550 of the donors reported 250 to 300 Gb of sequence data and some 110 million unique TCR beta sequences obtained from around 190 million T cells. An early release that covered fewer than 800 HLA-typed donors contained around 300 gigabases of sequencing data and 85 million to 100 million unique TCR sequences. Of the roughly 400 genotyped donors, approximately 83% fell in the genetic ancestry cluster associated with self-reported Caucasian donors. The aim of the study was to test whether cataloging public T cell receptors could identify signatures of past pathogen exposure. The study profiled the T cell repertoires of under 850 subjects by immunosequencing and related them to cytomegalovirus serostatus. A separate validation cohort of roughly 130 different subjects was used in addition to the roughly 670-subject first cohort. High-throughput TCR immunosequencing, statistical association of individual TCRs with disease status, and machine learning were combined to predict cytomegalovirus infection status. A later analysis re-analyzed previously published TCR beta repertoires from 550 to 700 donors and added high-resolution HLA genotyping to study TCR occurrence patterns. Rather than using new phenotypic data, the later analysis identified candidate immune exposures from TCR beta sequences and from how often those sequences occurred across donors. To decide whether each TCR beta V gene segment behaved as functional or pseudogenic, an earlier analysis of some 600 of the donors relied on high-throughput TCR beta sequencing. Donor age, sex, ethnicity and CMV serostatus were compiled alongside the repertoire data. Genome-wide SNP genotypes for about 65% of the 666 donors were used in a later genetic analysis, which treated that subset as a discovery cohort. All discovery cohort repertoires had been generated using a single sequencing platform. Class I and class II HLA loci were covered by the typing at four-digit resolution. The number of typed donors differed by locus: about 629-640 for A, B, C, DRB1 and DQB1; approximately 530 for DQA1; 606 for DPA1; and about 470 for DPB1. A handful of DR-DQ haplotypes were handled as single units for association and clustering because linkage in the cohort was strong. Among roughly 400 genotyped donors of the cohort, an average of around 250,000 unique TCR beta nucleotide sequences was sequenced per donor, of which 15% to 20% were non-productive.

Points the paper makes about the study in general: Presence/absence analyses assumed roughly uniform sequencing depth across donors, an assumption that may not hold. Three of the identified cytomegalovirus-associated TCR beta chains were confirmed in vitro to be specific for cytomegalovirus antigens. Because HLA typing was missing for some donors at each locus, association tests included only the typed subset. At a false discovery rate of 0.05, a later analysis linked 15,000 to 20,000 TCR beta sequences to specific HLA alleles. Linkage disequilibrium might explain the correlated functional status among segregating V segments, but an unknown experimental factor could not be excluded. Most CMV-associated TCR beta chains appeared to be HLA-restricted in a later analysis, and the HLA associations seemed to be driven largely by CMV exposure. In a later genetic analysis, a missense DCLRE1C variant was associated with V-gene and J-gene trimming of TCR beta chains, and the association was replicated in an independent cohort. According to a later analysis, parvovirus B19, influenza, CMV and Epstein-Barr virus appeared linked to several top co-occurrence clusters. The study gave a list of roughly 150 TCR beta chains associated with cytomegalovirus. A further reported finding was that TCR beta sequences accurately predicted the HLA-A and HLA-B alleles for most subjects in the first cohort. According to the authors, the approach could potentially be generalized to other disease states and immunological phenotypes. In an earlier analysis of more than 450 of the donors, most TCR beta V segments were observed in productive rearrangements about 87% or about 30% of the time, broadly matching IMGT annotations. When HLA alleles, especially DR and DQ, strongly co-occurred, attributing TCR associations to individual alleles was difficult. Because the 87-base-pair reads could not distinguish some IMGT-functional V segments, including TRBV6-2 and TRBV6-3, those segments were excluded. A later genetic analysis reported fewer N-insertions in productive TCRs among donors in an Asian-associated ancestry cluster than the roughly 720-donor mean. For the cohort, immune exposure information was limited to CMV serostatus. The classifier was reported to diagnose cytomegalovirus status with high specificity and sensitivity in both the original and validation cohorts. In a later analysis, the rate of TCR association differed among HLA loci, with DRB1 alleles having the most associated TCRs and HLA-C alleles having the fewest. A cluster of highly shared sequence variants was judged likely to represent a technical artifact of the sequencing pipeline. The cohort was sequenced for TCR beta chains only, and without alpha or paired-chain data the features that could be detected were limited. In a later analysis, HLA-associated TCR beta chains showed more clonal expansion and lower generation probabilities than non-associated chains that were equally common. The earlier analysis of 450 to 700 of the donors excluded about 16 rarely observed V segments, including chromosome 9 orphons, because counts were too low. Most TCR sequences were seen in very few donors, while some public TCRs were found in many individuals.

Preparation of the library involved the immunoSEQ multiplex PCR assay. For the multiplex PCR, a mixture combining 60 forward primers for TCR Vbeta segments and 13 reverse primers for TCR Jbeta segments was used. The CDR3 region of rearranged TCR beta genes was amplified from genomic DNA with a multiplex PCR assay. The amplified TCR beta libraries were sequenced on the Illumina HiSeq System as 87-base-pair reads. On the study's bioinformatics: Across the 670 or so repertoires, a later analysis counted tens of millions of unique TCR beta chains, around 11 million of which were shared by at least two donors. Raw reads were error-corrected and collapsed into unique sequences with a nearest-neighbor algorithm that merged closely related sequences to remove PCR and sequencing errors. CDR3 sequences were aligned to IMGT reference sequences to assign V, D and J gene segments. Each retained sequence needed at least a six-nucleotide match to both a V gene segment and a J gene segment. A rearrangement counted as productive if the CDR3 had no stop codons and remained in frame with V and J, and every other rearrangement counted as non-productive. Following IMGT convention, CDR3 was defined as the stretch from the second conserved V-encoded cysteine up to the conserved J-encoded phenylalanine. The earlier analysis of 550 to 650 of the donors excluded any sequence lacking an unambiguous match to a single V gene segment. An earlier analysis of 587 of the donors classified V segments as functional when productive rearrangements were above 56.7% and as segregating when the standard deviation between donors was above 5%. A statistical classification framework was built to diagnose cytomegalovirus status from the catalog of TCR beta chain sequences. In a later analysis, V and J genes were assigned by comparing TCR nucleotide sequences against IMGT/GENE-DB human TR gene sequences. Using the TCRdist pipeline, a later analysis assigned CDR3 sequences along with most-parsimonious VDJ recombination scenarios. A later analysis defined each TCR beta chain by its CDR3 amino acid sequence plus V-gene family, and excluded reads lacking a unique V-gene family. In a later analysis, fewer than 600 highly shared, low-generation-probability nucleotide sequences were removed to address suspected cross-contamination and a sequencing artifact. For each public chain, a later analysis derived a clonal expansion index from normalized ranks of inferred template counts within each repertoire. In a later analysis, generation probabilities were computed with a VDJ recombination model fitted to out-of-frame rearrangements, and the resulting probabilities were checked against IGoR. In a later analysis, TCR-TCR, TCR-HLA and TCR-CMV co-occurrence was scored with hypergeometric tests, and a repertoire-size bias correction was applied to TCR pairs. False discovery rates were estimated in a later analysis by permuting HLA or CMV assignments 20 times. A later analysis grouped co-occurring TCRs with DBSCAN, adding TCRdist sequence similarity when clustering within HLA-allele-positive subsets. For co-occurrence clustering, repertoires with fewer than 30,000 or more than 120,000 public chains were excluded, along with 4 to 6 repertoires with anomalous nucleotide sharing. TCRdb holds this immuneACCESS table with in-frame rearrangements only. Some clones are missing; in checked studies, unresolved V genes explain under half, and the rest has no known cause. The D gene and trimming were derived from the DNA, and the V and J assignments and clone size from that table. The sample table records fewer than 200,000 clones; 76% of these occur just once. The biggest ten clones account for less than 0.9% of the sample.

The CDR3, from cysteine to phenylalanine, totals 11 residues. The sequence is cut down to CDR3 DNA, 33 bases in frame from base 1. Between the V and J ends, shortened by 3 bases and 8 bases respectively, the junction contains 8 bases. Taken from the germline V gene (reference sequence), the CDR1 and CDR2 loops are DFQATT and SNEGSKA. The TCR was taken from a female donor in good health and CMV-seronegative. The sequenced sample consisted of PBMCs. The rearranged segments are TRBV20-1 and TRBJ1-5; the D gene remains uncertain. The nucleotide sequence reads as follows: TGCAGTGCTAGGGTAACGGAGCCCCAGCATTTT. It translates to CSARVTEPQHF.